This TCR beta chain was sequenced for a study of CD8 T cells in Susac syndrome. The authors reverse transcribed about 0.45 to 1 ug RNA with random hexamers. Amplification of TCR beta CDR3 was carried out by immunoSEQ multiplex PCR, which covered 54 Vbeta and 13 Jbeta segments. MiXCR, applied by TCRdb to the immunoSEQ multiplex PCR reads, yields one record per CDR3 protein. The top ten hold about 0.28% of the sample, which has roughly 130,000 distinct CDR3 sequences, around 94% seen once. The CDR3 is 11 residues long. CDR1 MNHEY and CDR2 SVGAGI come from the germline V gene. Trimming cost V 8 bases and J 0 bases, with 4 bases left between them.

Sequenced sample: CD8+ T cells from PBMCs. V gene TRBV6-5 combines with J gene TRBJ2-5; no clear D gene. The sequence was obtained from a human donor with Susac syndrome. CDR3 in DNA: TGTGCCAGCGGGAACCAAGAGACCCAGTACTTC. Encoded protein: CASGNQETQYF.